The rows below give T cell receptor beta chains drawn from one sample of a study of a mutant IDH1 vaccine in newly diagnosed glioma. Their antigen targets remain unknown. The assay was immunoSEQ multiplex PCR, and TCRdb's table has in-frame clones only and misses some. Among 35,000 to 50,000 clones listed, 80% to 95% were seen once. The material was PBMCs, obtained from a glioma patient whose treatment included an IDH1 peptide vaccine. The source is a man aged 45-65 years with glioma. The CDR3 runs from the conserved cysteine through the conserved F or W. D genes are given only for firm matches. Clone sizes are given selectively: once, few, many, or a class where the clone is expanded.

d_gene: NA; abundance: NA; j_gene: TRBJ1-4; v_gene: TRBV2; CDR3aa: CASTLQDYNEKLFF; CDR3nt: TGTGCCAGCACCCTACAGGACTATAATGAAAAACTGTTTTTT
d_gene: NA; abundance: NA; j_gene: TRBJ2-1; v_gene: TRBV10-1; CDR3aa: CASSESMSLSYNEQFF; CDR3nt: TGCGCCAGCAGTGAGTCGATGTCTCTTTCTTACAATGAGCAGTTCTTC
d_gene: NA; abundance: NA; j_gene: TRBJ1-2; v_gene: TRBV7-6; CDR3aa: CASSLGEGPGVGYTF; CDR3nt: TGTGCCAGCAGCCTCGGGGAAGGGCCAGGGGTTGGCTACACCTTC
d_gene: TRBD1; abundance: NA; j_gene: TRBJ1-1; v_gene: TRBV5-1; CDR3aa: CASSSQGTNTEAFF; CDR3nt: TGCGCCAGCAGCTCACAGGGGACTAACACTGAAGCTTTCTTT
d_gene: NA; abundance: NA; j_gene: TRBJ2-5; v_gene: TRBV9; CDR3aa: CASSVVGRGVETQYF; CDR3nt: TGTGCCAGCAGCGTAGTTGGCAGGGGCGTGGAGACCCAGTACTTC
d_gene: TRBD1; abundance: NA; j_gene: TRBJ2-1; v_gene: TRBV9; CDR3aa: CASSVGGTGDYNEQFF; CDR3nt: TGTGCCAGCAGCGTAGGGGGGACAGGGGACTACAATGAGCAGTTCTTC
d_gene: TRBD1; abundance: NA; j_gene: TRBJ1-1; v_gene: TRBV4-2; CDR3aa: CASSQDLKQGRTEAFF; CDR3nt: TGTGCCAGCAGCCAAGATCTTAAACAGGGGAGGACTGAAGCTTTCTTT
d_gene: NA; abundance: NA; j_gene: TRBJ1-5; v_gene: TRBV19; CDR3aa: CASSPRPARLNQPQHF; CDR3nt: TGTGCCAGTAGTCCACGGCCGGCCAGATTGAATCAGCCCCAGCATTTT
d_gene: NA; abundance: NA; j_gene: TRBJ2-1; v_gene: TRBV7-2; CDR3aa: CASSPDGGMRNNEQFF; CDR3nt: TGTGCCAGCAGCCCGGACGGGGGAATGAGAAACAATGAGCAGTTCTTC
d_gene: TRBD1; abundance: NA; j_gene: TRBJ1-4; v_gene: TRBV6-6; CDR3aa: CASTSTGSTEKLFF; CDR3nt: TGTGCCAGCACCTCGACAGGGTCTACTGAAAAACTGTTTTTT
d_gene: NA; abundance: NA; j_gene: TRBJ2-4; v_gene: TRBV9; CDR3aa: CASSVGEIAKNIQYF; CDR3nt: TGTGCCAGCAGCGTAGGGGAGATAGCCAAAAACATTCAGTACTTC
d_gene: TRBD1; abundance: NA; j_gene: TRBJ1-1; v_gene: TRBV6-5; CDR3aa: CASSYRGRSRAPEAFF; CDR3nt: TGTGCCAGCAGTTACAGGGGGCGAAGTAGGGCCCCTGAAGCTTTCTTT
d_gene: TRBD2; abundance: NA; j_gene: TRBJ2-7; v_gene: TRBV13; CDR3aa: CASSWGGGRALSYEQYF; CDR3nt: TGTGCCAGCAGCTGGGGGGGCGGGAGGGCCTTATCCTACGAGCAGTACTTC
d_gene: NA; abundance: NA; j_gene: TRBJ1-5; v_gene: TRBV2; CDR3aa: CASRGNVGNQPQHF; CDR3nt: TGTGCCAGCAGGGGGAATGTGGGGAATCAGCCCCAGCATTTT
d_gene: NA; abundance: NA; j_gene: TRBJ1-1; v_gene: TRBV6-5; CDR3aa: CASSYGGFEAFF; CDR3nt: TGTGCCAGCAGTTACGGAGGATTTGAAGCTTTCTTT
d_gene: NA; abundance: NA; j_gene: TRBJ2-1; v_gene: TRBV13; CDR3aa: CASSLAIGGSSYNEQFF; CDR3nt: TGTGCCAGCAGCTTAGCTATCGGGGGCAGCTCCTACAATGAGCAGTTCTTC
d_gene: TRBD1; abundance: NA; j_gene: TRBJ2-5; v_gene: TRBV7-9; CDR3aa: CASSTDRGGETQYF; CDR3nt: TGTGCCAGCAGCACGGACAGGGGGGGAGAGACCCAGTACTTC
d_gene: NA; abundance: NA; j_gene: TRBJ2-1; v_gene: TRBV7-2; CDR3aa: CASSPLHEQFF; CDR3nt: TGTGCCAGCAGCCCCTTACATGAGCAGTTCTTC
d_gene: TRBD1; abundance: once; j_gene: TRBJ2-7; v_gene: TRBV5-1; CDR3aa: CASSTGQGRYYEQYF; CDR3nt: TGCGCCAGCAGCACTGGACAGGGCAGATACTACGAGCAGTACTTC
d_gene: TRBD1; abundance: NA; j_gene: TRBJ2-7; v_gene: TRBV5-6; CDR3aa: CASSLPGTGGAYEQYF; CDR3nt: TGTGCCAGCAGCTTGCCCGGGACAGGGGGGGCCTACGAGCAGTACTTC
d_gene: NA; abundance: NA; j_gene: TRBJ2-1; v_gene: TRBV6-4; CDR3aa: CASSVYAANSYNEQFF; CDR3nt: TGTGCCAGCAGCGTCTACGCTGCTAACTCCTACAATGAGCAGTTCTTC
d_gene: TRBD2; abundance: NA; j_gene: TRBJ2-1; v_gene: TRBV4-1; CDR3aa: CASSQDSLAGPDEQFF; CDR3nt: TGCGCCAGCAGCCAAGATTCACTAGCGGGTCCGGATGAGCAGTTCTTC
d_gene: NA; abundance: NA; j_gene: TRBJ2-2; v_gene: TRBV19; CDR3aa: CASKFPGTGELFF; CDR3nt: TGTGCCAGTAAATTCCCGGGGACCGGGGAGCTGTTTTTT
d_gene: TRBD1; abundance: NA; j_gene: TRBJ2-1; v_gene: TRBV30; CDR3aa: CAWNRGLDNEQFF; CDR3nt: TGTGCCTGGAACAGGGGGCTTGACAATGAGCAGTTCTTC
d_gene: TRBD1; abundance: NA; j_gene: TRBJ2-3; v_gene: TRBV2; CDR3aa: CASSSDRAPRNTQYF; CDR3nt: TGTGCCAGCAGCTCCGACAGGGCCCCCCGAAATACGCAGTATTTT
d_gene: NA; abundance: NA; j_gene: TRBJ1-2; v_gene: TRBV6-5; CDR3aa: CASSYSRGLGYTF; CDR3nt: TGTGCCAGCAGTTACTCGAGAGGGCTTGGCTACACCTTC
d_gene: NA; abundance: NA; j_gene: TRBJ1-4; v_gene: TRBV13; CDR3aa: CASSLRMQGEKLFF; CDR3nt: TGTGCCAGCAGCTTACGGATGCAGGGGGAAAAACTGTTTTTT
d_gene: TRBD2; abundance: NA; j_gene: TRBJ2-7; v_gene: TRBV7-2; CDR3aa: CASSLENGGAYEQYF; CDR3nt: TGTGCCAGCAGCTTAGAAAACGGGGGGGCATACGAGCAGTACTTC
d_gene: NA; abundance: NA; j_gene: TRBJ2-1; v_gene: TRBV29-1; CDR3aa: CSVVRAARNEQFF; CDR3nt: TGCAGCGTTGTACGAGCTGCACGCAATGAGCAGTTCTTC
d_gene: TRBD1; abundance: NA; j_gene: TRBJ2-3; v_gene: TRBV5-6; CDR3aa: CASSLGVRDRVTDTQYF; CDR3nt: TGTGCCAGCAGCTTGGGAGTCCGGGACAGGGTTACAGATACGCAGTATTTT
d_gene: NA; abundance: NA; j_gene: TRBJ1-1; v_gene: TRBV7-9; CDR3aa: CASSLGTAMNTEAFF; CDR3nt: TGTGCCAGCAGCTTAGGAACAGCGATGAACACTGAAGCTTTCTTT
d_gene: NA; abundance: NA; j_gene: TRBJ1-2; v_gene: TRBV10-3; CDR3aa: CAISALSLRGYGYTF; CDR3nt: TGTGCCATCAGTGCGCTGTCTCTCCGGGGCTATGGCTACACCTTC
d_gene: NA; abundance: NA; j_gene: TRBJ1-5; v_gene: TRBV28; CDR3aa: CASTWTARNQPQHF; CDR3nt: TGTGCCAGCACCTGGACAGCTCGCAATCAGCCCCAGCATTTT
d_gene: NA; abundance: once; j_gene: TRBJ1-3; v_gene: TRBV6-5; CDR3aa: CASSLAGVGNTIYF; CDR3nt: TGTGCCAGCAGTCTCGCCGGGGTCGGAAACACCATATATTTT
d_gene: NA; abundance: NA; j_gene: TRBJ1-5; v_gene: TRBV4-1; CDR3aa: CASSRTGNQPQHF; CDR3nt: TGCGCCAGCAGCCGGACAGGCAATCAGCCCCAGCATTTT
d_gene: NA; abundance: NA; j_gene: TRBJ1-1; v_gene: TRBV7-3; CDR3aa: CASSQEQGRVNTEAFF; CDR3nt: TGTGCCAGCAGCCAGGAACAGGGAAGGGTGAACACTGAAGCTTTCTTT
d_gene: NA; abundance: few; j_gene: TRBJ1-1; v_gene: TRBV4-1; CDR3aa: CASSHFKVRANTEAFF; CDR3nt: TGCGCCAGCAGCCATTTCAAAGTTAGAGCGAACACTGAAGCTTTCTTT
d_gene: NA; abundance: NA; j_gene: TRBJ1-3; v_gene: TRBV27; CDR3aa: CASSLGPRSGNTIYF; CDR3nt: TGTGCCAGCAGTTTAGGGCCCCGCTCTGGAAACACCATATATTTT
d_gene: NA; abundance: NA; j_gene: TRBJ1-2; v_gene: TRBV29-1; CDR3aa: CSVLGEQLYGYTF; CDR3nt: TGCAGCGTTTTGGGGGAACAGCTTTATGGCTACACCTTC
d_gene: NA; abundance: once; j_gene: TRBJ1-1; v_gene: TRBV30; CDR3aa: CAWSSGGNTEAFF; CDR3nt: TGTGCCTGGTCCTCAGGCGGGAACACTGAAGCTTTCTTT
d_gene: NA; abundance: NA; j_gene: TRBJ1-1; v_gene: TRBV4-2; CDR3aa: CASSQGRGGNTEAFF; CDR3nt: TGTGCCAGCAGCCAAGGGAGGGGGGGGAACACTGAAGCTTTCTTT
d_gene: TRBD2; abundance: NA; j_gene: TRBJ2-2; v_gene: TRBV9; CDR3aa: CASSVSSLAGYTGELFF; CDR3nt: TGTGCCAGCAGCGTATCCTCCCTAGCGGGCTACACCGGGGAGCTGTTTTTT
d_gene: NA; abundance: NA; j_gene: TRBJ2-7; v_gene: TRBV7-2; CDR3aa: CASSVGGQGPYEQYF; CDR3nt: TGTGCCAGCAGCGTCGGGGGCCAGGGTCCGTACGAGCAGTACTTC
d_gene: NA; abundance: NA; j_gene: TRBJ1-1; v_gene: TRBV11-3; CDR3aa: CASSSVRFYEAFF; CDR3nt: TGTGCCAGCAGCTCCGTCCGTTTCTATGAAGCTTTCTTT
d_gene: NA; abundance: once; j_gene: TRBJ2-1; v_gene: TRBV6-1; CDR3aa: CASKANYNEQFF; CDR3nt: TGTGCCAGCAAGGCAAATTACAATGAGCAGTTCTTC
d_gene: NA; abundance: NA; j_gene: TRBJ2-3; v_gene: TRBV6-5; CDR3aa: CASRSPGSTDTQYF; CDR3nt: TGTGCCAGCAGATCTCCGGGAAGCACAGATACGCAGTATTTT
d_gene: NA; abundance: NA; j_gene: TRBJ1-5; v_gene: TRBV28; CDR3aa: CAILGGRNQPQHF; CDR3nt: TGTGCCATCTTGGGGGGCAGGAACCAGCCCCAGCATTTT
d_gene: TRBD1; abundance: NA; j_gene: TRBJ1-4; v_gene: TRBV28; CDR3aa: CASSPNRGASEKLFF; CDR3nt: TGTGCCAGCAGTCCTAACAGGGGCGCATCCGAAAAACTGTTTTTT
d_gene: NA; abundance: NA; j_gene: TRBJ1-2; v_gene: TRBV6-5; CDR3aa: CASLKTLGRAYGYTF; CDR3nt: TGTGCCAGCCTTAAAACGCTGGGCAGGGCGTATGGCTACACCTTC
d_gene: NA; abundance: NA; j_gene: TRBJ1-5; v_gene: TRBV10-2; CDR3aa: CASKDSNQPQHF; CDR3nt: TGCGCCAGCAAAGACAGCAATCAGCCCCAGCATTTT
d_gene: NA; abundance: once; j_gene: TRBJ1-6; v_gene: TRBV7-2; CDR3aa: CASSVWTPGNSPLHF; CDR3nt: TGTGCCAGCAGCGTATGGACACCCGGTAATTCACCCCTCCACTTT
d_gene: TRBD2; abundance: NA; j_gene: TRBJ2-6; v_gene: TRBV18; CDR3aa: CASSPRTSGSTGANVLTF; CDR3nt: TGTGCCAGCTCACCGCGGACTAGCGGGAGTACAGGGGCCAACGTCCTGACTTTC
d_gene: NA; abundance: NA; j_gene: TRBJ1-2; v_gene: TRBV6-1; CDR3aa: CASSERRGLDGYTF; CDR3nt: TGTGCCAGCAGTGAACGGAGAGGGTTGGATGGCTACACCTTC
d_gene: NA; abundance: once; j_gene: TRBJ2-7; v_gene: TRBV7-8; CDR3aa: CASSWPWGGHYEQYF; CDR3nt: TGTGCCAGCAGCTGGCCCTGGGGCGGACACTACGAGCAGTACTTC
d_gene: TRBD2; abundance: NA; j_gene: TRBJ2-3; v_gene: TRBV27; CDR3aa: CASTLTSGGADTQYF; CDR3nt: TGTGCCAGCACCCTGACTAGCGGGGGGGCGGATACGCAGTATTTT
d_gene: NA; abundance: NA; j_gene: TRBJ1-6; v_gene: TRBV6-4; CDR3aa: CASSDSNAPYNSPLHF; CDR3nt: TGTGCCAGCAGTGACTCGAACGCCCCCTATAATTCACCCCTCCACTTT
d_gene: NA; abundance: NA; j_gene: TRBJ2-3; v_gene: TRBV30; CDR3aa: CAFLSSTDTQYF; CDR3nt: TGTGCCTTTTTATCTAGCACAGATACGCAGTATTTT
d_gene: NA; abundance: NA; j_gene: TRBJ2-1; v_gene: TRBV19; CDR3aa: CASSPPLGEQFF; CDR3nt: TGTGCCAGTAGTCCCCCACTTGGTGAGCAGTTCTTC
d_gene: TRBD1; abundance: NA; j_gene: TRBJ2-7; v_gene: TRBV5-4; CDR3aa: CASSIYRGTTYEQYF; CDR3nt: TGTGCCAGCAGCATATACAGGGGGACCACCTACGAGCAGTACTTC